This TCR beta chain was obtained from a study of blood T cells in healthy people across ages. Trimming at V came to 6 bases and at J to 2 bases, leaving 7 bases not matched to a gene. The CDR3 length is 14 residues. The germline CDR1 and CDR2 sequences are MNHEY and SVGEGT. Together with a sample-barcoded 5' primer, a J-beta primer mix was included in a second PCR lasting about 6 to 12 cycles. TCRdb re-called the 5' RACE reads with MiXCR, one entry per CDR3 protein. The sample holds 1.5 million to 2 million distinct CDR3 sequences, 28% seen once. The sequenced sample was blood. This sequence originates from a woman under 40 in good health. The chain carries TRBV6-2 or TRBV6-3 and TRBJ2-7; the match to TRBD2 covers 7 bases. CDR3: CASSGSGVTYEQYF. The DNA of the CDR3 is TGTGCCAGCAGCGGAAGCGGGGTCACCTACGAGCAGTACTTC.